This T cell receptor (beta chain) was profiled in a study of monozygotic twins with cystic fibrosis. Study-wide points: In 13 of 16 pairs, V gene usage was closest to the co-twin's. Clonality was generally low (median roughly 0.0095), higher in the most severe patients. Monozygotic CF twin pairs shared significantly more nucleotide-identical clonotypes than unrelated CF individuals did. No link emerged between shared CDR3 counts and age, concordance or severity.

A note on this clone: As yet, its antigen is unknown.

Only in-frame clones appear in the TCRdb table, and some are missing; sequencing was by immunoSEQ multiplex PCR. The sample lists some 35,000 clones; approximately 90% were seen once. The germline V gene has CDR1 SGDLS and CDR2 YYNGEE. The CDR3 contains 13 residues. Trimming left V 3 bases short and J 5 bases short, with 12 bases between. V usage is TRBV9 and J usage is TRBJ2-7; D is possibly TRBD1 or TRBD2 (5 bases each). The sequencing input was blood. The origin of this receptor is a boy between 2 and 10 years old with cystic fibrosis. As DNA, the CDR3 is TGTGCCAGCAGCGCCGGGACCCCCGACGAGCAGTACTTC. Its protein is CASSAGTPDEQYF.